This T cell receptor (beta chain) was identified in a study of T cell responses to AZD1222 COVID-19 vaccine. Broader study findings: Two AZD1222 doses significantly raised spike-specific TCR breadth and depth over controls.

In the case of this clone: Its antigen is undetermined.

Data came from immunoSEQ multiplex PCR; TCRdb stores just in-frame clones and leaves some out. The sample lists about 130,000 clones, approximately 92% occurring once. This clonotype was sampled from an adult who received the AZD1222 COVID-19 vaccine. The source was peripheral blood, collected 28 days after the second AZD1222 dose.

This chain's CDR3 is CASRGQGLWEQYF. As DNA, the CDR3 is TGTGCCAGCAGGGGACAGGGGTTGTGGGAGCAGTACTTC. The chain combines TRBV12-3 or TRBV12-4 with TRBJ2-7; TRBD1 aligns across 10 bases. CDR3 length: 13 amino acids. J lost 7 bases, V lost 6 bases, and 6 bases had no gene match.